The clone carrying this TCR beta chain was counted between two and nine times. There are 13 residues in the CDR3. Between the trimmed V and J ends, which lost 0 bases and 6 bases, there was a span of 6 bases. Germline V gene sequence: CDR1 DFQATT, CDR2 SNEGSKA (reference sequence). A second roughly 6 to 11 cycle PCR used barcoded and J-beta primers. One entry per CDR3 protein results from TCRdb running MiXCR on the 5' RACE reads. Seen here are hundreds of thousands of distinct CDR3 sequences, about 44% observed once, and the top ten hold around an eighth. This sample is drawn from a study of blood T cells in healthy people across ages.

The source is a man aged 30 to 45 in good health. The sequencing input was blood. V and J are TRBV20-1 and TRBJ1-6, with a tentative D call TRBD1 (5 bases). CDR3 in DNA: TGCAGTGCTAGAGACAGGGTTAATTCACCCCTCCACTTT. The encoded protein is CSARDRVNSPLHF.